One sample yielded the 11 T cell receptor beta chains listed below, sequenced in a study of graft-versus-host responses after intestinal transplantation. Their target antigens are unknown. Clones were sequenced by immunoSEQ multiplex PCR, and TCRdb holds only the in-frame ones, with some missing. The sample includes roughly 50,000 clones, 85% to 95% seen only once; the top ten take about 2.6%. The source was unstimulated CD4+ T cells sorted from spleen or lymph node cells, collected before transplant. These receptors came from a human donor who was the organ donor for an intestinal transplant.

Details on this clone: The same CDR3 arises from other DNA sequences in this sample as well. The chain couples TRBV7-2 to TRBJ2-7, with 13 bases matching TRBD2. The CDR3 sequence is 15 residues long. After removal of 1 base from V and 4 bases from J, the junction contained 1 base not matched to a gene. Looked up from germline, CDR1 is SGHTA and CDR2 is FQGNSA. CDR3 sequence (DNA): TGTGCCAGCAGCTTAGGGACTAGCGGGAGTTACGAGCAGTACTTC. This translates into CASSLGTSGSYEQYF. Full variable domain (outside the CDR3, taken from reference TRBV7-2 and TRBJ2-7): GAGVSQSPSNKVTEKGKDVELRCDPISGHTALYWYRQSLGQGLEFLIYFQGNSAPDKSGLPSDRFSAERTGGSVSTLTIQRTQQEDSAVYLCASSLGTSGSYEQYFGPGTRLTVT.

The gene calls are TRBV4-1 and TRBJ2-3; maybe TRBD2 (6 bases). Germline CDR1 is MGHRA and CDR2 is YSYEKL. The CDR3 is 13 amino acids. The V end was cut by 4 bases, the J end by 5 bases, with 10 bases between. CDR3 in DNA: TGCGCCAGCAGCCGCTCGGGGGTAGATACGCAGTATTTT. Protein: CASSRSGVDTQYF.

The table lists this clone with a count of one. The V and J genes are TRBV7-2 and TRBJ2-5, with TRBD2 matching 8 bases. CDR3 size: 14 residues. V dropped 3 bases and J dropped 11; count of bases not matched to a gene: 11. Germline V gene sequence: CDR1 SGHTA, CDR2 FQGNSA. CDR3 DNA: TGTGCCAGCAGCTTTCGGGAGGGACCTACGGTGCAGTACTTC. Encoded protein: CASSFREGPTVQYF. Complete variable domain (other parts from reference TRBV7-2 and TRBJ2-5): GAGVSQSPSNKVTEKGKDVELRCDPISGHTALYWYRQSLGQGLEFLIYFQGNSAPDKSGLPSDRFSAERTGGSVSTLTIQRTQQEDSAVYLCASSFREGPTVQYFGPGTRLLVL.

V usage is TRBV9 and J usage is TRBJ1-6, with a tentative D call TRBD1 (6 bases). The CDR3 sequence is 15 residues long. Trimming shortened V by 0 bases and J by 4 bases, and 8 bases separated the two germline ends. Per the germline V gene, CDR1 is SGDLS and CDR2 is YYNGEE. CDR3 sequence: CASSVGTAYNSPLHF. CDR3 DNA sequence: TGTGCCAGCAGCGTAGGGACAGCGTATAATTCACCCCTCCACTTT.

V and J are TRBV10-3 and TRBJ1-1; D call uncertain. Germline CDR1 ENHRY, CDR2 SYGVKD. With 0 bases removed from V and 1 base from J, the gap between germline ends came to 9 bases. This CDR3 comprises 15 residues. CDR3 protein: CAISESLGRNTEAFF. The CDR3, as DNA: TGTGCCATCAGTGAGTCTCTGGGTAGGAACACTGAAGCTTTCTTT.

The chain is built from TRBV18 and TRBJ2-2, with D perhaps given as TRBD1 or TRBD2 (5 bases each). Trimming stripped 0 bases from V and 2 bases from J, with 10 bases between. Germline V gives CDR1 KGHSH, CDR2 LQKENI. There are 16 residues in the CDR3. The CDR3 DNA is TGTGCCAGCTCACCACCGGTTGGGGGAAACACCGGGGAGCTGTTTTTT. The encoded protein is CASSPPVGGNTGELFF.

For the CDR3, the DNA is TGTGCCAGCAGTCGAGGGTTCGCGGGAGAGGGCGAGCAGTACTTC. Translation: CASSRGFAGEGEQYF. The J gene is TRBJ2-7, the V gene TRBV5-6; the match to TRBD2 covers 7 bases. The V and J ends lost 5 bases and 6 bases, in that order; junction bases with no gene match: 14. The CDR3 loop spans 15 amino acids. Germline CDR1 and CDR2: SGHDT and YYEEEE.

This clone was seen only once. V usage is TRBV9 and J usage is TRBJ2-7, with TRBD2 matching over 12 bases. The CDR3 extends over 15 amino acids. Germline CDR1 reads SGDLS; CDR2 reads YYNGEE. J lost 2 bases, V lost 2 bases, and 2 bases had no gene match. CDR3 amino acids: CASSVGLAGPYEQYF. The CDR3 region has the DNA TGTGCCAGCAGCGTCGGACTAGCGGGACCCTACGAGCAGTACTTC.

DNA of the CDR3: TGCGCCAGCAGTACGGGCAATGAGCAGTTCTTC. Its translation: CASSTGNEQFF. This chain connects TRBV4-3 to TRBJ2-1, with D unclear. CDR1 LGHNA and CDR2 YSLEER come from the germline V gene. The CDR3 loop spans 11 amino acids. The V end was cut by 6 bases, the J end by 6 bases, with 6 bases between.

V usage is TRBV19 and J usage is TRBJ2-7; TRBD2 matches at 8 bases. V trimming: 7 bases; J trimming: 3 bases; junction bases outside the gene matches: 5. The CDR3 has 13 amino acids. Germline values: CDR1 LNHDA, CDR2 SQIVND (reference sequence). CDR3 in DNA: TGTGCCAGTAATGCGGGAGGAGGCTACGAGCAGTACTTC. Amino acid sequence: CASNAGGGYEQYF.

The gene calls are TRBV5-6 and TRBJ1-5; 9 bases map to TRBD1. In germline, CDR1 is SGHDT, CDR2 YYEEEE. Trimming cost V 1 base and J 2 bases; bases outside gene matches: 1. This CDR3 has 15 amino acids. The CDR3 sequence: CASSLRTGGNQPQHF. The CDR3 DNA reads TGTGCCAGCAGCTTGCGGACAGGGGGCAATCAGCCCCAGCATTTT.